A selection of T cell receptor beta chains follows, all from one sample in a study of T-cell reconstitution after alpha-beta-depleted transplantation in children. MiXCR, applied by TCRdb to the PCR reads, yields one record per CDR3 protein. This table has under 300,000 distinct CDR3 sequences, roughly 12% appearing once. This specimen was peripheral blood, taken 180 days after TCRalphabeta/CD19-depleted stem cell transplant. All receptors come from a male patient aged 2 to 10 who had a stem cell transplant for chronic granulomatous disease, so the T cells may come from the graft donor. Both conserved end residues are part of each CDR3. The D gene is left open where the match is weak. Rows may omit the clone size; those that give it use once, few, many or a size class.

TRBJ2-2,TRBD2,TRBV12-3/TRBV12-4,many,CASSFGSGGLSGELFF,TGTGCCAGCAGTTTTGGGTCGGGGGGGCTCTCCGGGGAGCTGTTTTTT
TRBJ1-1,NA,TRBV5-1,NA,CASSLAPQGMNTEAFF,TGCGCCAGCAGCTTGGCCCCACAGGGAATGAACACTGAAGCTTTCTTT
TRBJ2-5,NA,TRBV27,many,CASSLRGWTGKETQYF,TGTGCCAGCAGTTTACGAGGCTGGACGGGGAAAGAGACCCAGTACTTC
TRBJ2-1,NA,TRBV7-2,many,CASSLVRWNNEQFF,TGTGCCAGCAGCTTAGTGCGGTGGAACAATGAGCAGTTCTTC
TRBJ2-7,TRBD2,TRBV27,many,CASSFSVAGSYEQYF,TGTGCCAGCAGTTTTTCCGTAGCGGGATCCTACGAGCAGTACTTC
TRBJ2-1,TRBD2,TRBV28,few,CASSSGLAGVKFF,TGTGCCAGCAGTTCCGGACTAGCGGGAGTTAAGTTCTTC
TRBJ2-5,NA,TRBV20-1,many,CSARDPGTETQYF,TGCAGTGCTAGAGACCCAGGGACGGAGACCCAGTACTTC
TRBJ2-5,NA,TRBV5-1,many,CASSMGTQQETQYF,TGCGCCAGCAGCATGGGGACACAGCAAGAGACCCAGTACTTC
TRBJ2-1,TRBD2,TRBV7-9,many,CASSSIEMLAGVREFF,TGTGCCAGCAGCTCCATTGAGATGCTAGCGGGAGTTCGGGAGTTCTTC
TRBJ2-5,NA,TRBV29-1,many,CSVHGQGKETQYF,TGCAGCGTTCACGGGCAGGGGAAAGAGACCCAGTACTTC
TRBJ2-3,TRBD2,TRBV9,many,CASRRASGRTMADTQYF,TGTGCCAGCAGGAGGGCTAGCGGGAGGACCATGGCAGATACGCAGTATTTT
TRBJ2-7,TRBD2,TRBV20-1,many,CSVRTSGDYEQYF,TGCAGTGTCCGGACTAGCGGGGACTACGAGCAGTACTTC
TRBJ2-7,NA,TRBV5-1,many,CASSLVARQNYEQYF,TGCGCCAGCAGCTTGGTGGCCAGACAGAACTACGAGCAGTACTTC
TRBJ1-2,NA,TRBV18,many,CASSPDAGHPNYGYTF,TGTGCCAGCTCACCAGATGCGGGACACCCGAACTATGGCTACACCTTC
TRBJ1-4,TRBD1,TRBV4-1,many,CASSQGIGTGDEKLFF,TGCGCCAGCAGCCAAGGGATCGGGACAGGGGACGAAAAACTGTTTTTT
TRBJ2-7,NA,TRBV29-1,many,CSVDAGEFASYEQYF,TGCAGCGTTGATGCAGGGGAATTTGCCTCCTACGAGCAGTACTTC
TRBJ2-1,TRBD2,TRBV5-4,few,CASLKAGTAYNEQFF,TGTGCCAGCTTAAAAGCGGGAACGGCCTACAATGAGCAGTTCTTC
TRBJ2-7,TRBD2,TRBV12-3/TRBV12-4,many,CASRDGGAGEQYF,TGTGCCAGCAGGGACGGGGGGGCGGGCGAGCAGTACTTC